This TCR beta chain stems from a study of graft-versus-host responses after intestinal transplantation. The germline V gene encodes CDR1 SGHTA and CDR2 FQGNSA. Trimming took 1 base from V and 8 from J, leaving 11 bases between them. The CDR3 extends over 13 amino acids. Sequenced by immunoSEQ multiplex PCR; TCRdb stores in-frame clones only, minus some. The top ten hold around 10% of the sample, which has about 29,000 clones, 70% to 90% seen once. Comments on this clone: Its matching antigen is unknown.

Findings of the study overall: Ileal or blood samples showed some GvH clones first, and such clones were also found in recipient marrow.

The source is a human patient who received an intestinal transplant, so some T cells may come from the graft donor. This specimen consisted of PBMCs, obtained about 430 days after intestinal transplantation. This chain links TRBV7-2 with TRBJ1-2; D not resolved. The CDR3 loop is CASSLGGSSGYTF. The CDR3 nucleotides read TGTGCCAGCAGCTTAGGTGGTTCCAGCGGCTACACCTTC.